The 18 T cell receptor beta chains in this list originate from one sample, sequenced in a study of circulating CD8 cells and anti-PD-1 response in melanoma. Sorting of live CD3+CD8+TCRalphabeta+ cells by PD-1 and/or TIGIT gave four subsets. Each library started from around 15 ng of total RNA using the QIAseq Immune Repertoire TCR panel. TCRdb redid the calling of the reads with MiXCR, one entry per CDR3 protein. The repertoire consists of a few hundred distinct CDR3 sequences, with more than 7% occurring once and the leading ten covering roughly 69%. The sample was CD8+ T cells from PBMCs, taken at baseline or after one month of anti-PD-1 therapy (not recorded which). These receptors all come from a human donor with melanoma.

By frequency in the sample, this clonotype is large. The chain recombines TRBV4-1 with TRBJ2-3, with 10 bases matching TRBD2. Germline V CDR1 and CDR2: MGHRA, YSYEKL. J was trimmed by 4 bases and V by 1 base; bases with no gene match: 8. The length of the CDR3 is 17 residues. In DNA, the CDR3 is TGCGCCAGCAGCCAAGGGGCGAGCGGGGGGGCATCAGATACGCAGTATTTT. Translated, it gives CASSQGASGGASDTQYF.

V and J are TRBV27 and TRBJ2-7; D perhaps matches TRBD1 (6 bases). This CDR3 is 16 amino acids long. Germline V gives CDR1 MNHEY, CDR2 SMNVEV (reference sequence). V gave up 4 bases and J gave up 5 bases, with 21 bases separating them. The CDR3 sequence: CASSSLTGLGKDEQYF. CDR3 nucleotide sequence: TGTGCCAGCAGTTCACTTACAGGGCTTGGTAAGGACGAGCAGTACTTC.

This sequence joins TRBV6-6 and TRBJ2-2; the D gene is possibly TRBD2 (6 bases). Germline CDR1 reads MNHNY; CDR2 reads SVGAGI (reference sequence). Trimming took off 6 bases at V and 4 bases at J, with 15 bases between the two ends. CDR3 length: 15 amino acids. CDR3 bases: TGTGCCAGCAGGGCCGGGGAGGCTGTCACCGGGGAGCTGTTTTTT. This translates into CASRAGEAVTGELFF.

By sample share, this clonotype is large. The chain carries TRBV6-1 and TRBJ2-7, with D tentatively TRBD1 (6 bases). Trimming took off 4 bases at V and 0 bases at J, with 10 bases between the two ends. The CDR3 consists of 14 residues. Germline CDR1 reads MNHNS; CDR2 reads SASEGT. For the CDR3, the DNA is TGTGCCAGCAGTGGCCGGGACAACTCCTACGAGCAGTACTTC. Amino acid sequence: CASSGRDNSYEQYF.

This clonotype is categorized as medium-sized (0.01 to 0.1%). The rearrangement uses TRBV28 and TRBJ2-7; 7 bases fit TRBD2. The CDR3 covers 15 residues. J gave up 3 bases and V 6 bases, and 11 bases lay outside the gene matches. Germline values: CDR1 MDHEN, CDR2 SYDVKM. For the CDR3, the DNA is TGTGCCAGCAGCCTCGAGGGAGGGGTTTACTACGAGCAGTACTTC. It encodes CASSLEGGVYYEQYF.

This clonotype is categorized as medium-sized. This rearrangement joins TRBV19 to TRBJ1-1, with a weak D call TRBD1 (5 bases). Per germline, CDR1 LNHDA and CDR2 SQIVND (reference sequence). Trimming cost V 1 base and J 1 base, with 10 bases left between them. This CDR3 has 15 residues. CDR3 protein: CASSIVGRANTEAFF. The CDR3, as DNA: TGTGCCAGTAGTATAGTGGGCAGGGCGAACACTGAAGCTTTCTTT. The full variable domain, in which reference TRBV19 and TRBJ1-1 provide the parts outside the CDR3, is DGGITQSPKYLFRKEGQNVTLSCEQNLNHDAMYWYRQDPGQGLRLIYYSQIVNDFQKGDIAEGYSVSREKKESFPLTVTSAQKNPTAFYLCASSIVGRANTEAFFGQGTRLTVV.

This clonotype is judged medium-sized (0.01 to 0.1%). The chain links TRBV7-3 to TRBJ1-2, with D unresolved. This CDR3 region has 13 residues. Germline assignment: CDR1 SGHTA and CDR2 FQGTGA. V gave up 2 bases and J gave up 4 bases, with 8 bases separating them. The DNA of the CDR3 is TGTGCCAGCAGCTTAGGGCTGGTCTATGGCTACACCTTC. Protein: CASSLGLVYGYTF.

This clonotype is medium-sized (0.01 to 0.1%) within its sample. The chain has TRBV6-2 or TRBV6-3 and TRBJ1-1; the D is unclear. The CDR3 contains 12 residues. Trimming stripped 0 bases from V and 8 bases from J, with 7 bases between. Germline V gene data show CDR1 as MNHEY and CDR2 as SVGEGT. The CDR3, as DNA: TGTGCCAGCAGTTACTCGATCGGAGAAGCTTTCTTT. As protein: CASSYSIGEAFF.

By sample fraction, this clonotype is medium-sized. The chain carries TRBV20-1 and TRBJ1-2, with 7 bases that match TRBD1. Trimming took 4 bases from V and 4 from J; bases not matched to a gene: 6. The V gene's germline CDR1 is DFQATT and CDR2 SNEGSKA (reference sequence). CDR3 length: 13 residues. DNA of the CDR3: TGCAGTGCTACTCGACAGGGTAGCTATGGCTACACCTTC. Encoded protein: CSATRQGSYGYTF.

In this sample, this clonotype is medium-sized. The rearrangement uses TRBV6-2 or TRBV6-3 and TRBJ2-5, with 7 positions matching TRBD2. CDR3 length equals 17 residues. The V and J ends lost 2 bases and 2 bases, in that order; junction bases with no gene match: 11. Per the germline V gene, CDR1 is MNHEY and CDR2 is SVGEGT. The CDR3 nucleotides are TGTGCCAGCAGTTACGACGTTCGAGCGGGGCAACAAGAGACCCAGTACTTC. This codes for CASSYDVRAGQQETQYF.

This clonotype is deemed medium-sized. The CDR3 DNA reads TGCAGCGCGTCGGGGGCCTACAATGAGCAGTTCTTC. Encoded protein: CSASGAYNEQFF. The rearrangement uses TRBV29-1 and TRBJ2-1; a possible D gene is TRBD2 (6 bases). Germline loops: CDR1 SQVTM, CDR2 ANQGSEA. The CDR3 is 12 amino acids. Trimming took off 7 bases at V and 2 bases at J, with 9 bases between the two ends.

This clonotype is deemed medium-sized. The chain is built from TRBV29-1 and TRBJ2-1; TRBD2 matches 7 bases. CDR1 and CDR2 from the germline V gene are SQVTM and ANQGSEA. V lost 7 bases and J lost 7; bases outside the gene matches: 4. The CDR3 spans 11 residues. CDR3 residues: CSATAGNEQFF. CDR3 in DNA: TGCAGCGCCACAGCGGGGAATGAGCAGTTCTTC.

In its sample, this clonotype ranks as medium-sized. As DNA, the CDR3 is TGTGCCAGTGTTCCTACTTGGGCCACTGAAGCTTTCTTT. Translation gives CASVPTWATEAFF. V gene TRBV19 combines with J gene TRBJ1-1, with D unclear. The V end lost 8 bases, the J end lost 4 bases, and 14 bases lay between the germline ends. Germline V gene data show CDR1 as LNHDA and CDR2 as SQIVND (reference sequence). The CDR3 length is 13 residues. Drawing the rest from reference TRBV19 and TRBJ1-1, the complete variable domain is DGGITQSPKYLFRKEGQNVTLSCEQNLNHDAMYWYRQDPGQGLRLIYYSQIVNDFQKGDIAEGYSVSREKKESFPLTVTSAQKNPTAFYLCASVPTWATEAFFGQGTRLTVV.

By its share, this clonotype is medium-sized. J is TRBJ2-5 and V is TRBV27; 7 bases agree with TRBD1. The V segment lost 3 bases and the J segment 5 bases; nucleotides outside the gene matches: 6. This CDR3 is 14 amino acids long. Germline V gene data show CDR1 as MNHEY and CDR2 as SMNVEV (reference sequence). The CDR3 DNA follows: TGTGCCAGCAGTTTTGACAGGGCTGGCGAGACCCAGTACTTC. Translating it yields CASSFDRAGETQYF.

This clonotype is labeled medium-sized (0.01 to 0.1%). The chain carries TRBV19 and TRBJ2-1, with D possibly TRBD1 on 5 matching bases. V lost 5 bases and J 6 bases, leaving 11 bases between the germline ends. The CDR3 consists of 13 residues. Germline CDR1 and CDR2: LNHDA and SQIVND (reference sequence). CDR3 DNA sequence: TGTGCCAGTAGTTGGCAGGGCCGCAATGAGCAGTTCTTC. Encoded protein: CASSWQGRNEQFF.

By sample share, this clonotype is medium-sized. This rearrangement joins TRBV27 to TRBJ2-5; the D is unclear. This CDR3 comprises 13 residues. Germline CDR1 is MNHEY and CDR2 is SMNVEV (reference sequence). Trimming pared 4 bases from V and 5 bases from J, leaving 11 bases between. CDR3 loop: CASSSGLSETQYF. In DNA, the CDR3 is TGTGCCAGCAGTTCTGGGCTTTCGGAGACCCAGTACTTC.

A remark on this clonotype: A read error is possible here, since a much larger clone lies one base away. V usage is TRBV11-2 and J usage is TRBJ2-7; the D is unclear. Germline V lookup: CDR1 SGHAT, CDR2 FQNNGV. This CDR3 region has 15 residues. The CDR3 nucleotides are TGTGCCAGCAGCTCGACCCTCAACATCCCTTACGAGCTGTACTTC. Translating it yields CASSSTLNIPYELYF.

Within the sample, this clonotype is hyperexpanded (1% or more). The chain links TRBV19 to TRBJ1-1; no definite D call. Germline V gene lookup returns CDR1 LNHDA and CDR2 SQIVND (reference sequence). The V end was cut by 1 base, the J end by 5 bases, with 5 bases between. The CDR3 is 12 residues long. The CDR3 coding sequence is TGTGCCAGTAGTATAGGGAGGACTGAAGCTTTCTTT. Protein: CASSIGRTEAFF.